Each of the 30 T cell receptor beta chains below was sequenced from the same sample in a study of CD4+ T cells in melanoma. Profiled with immunoSEQ multiplex PCR; TCRdb holds only in-frame clones, not every one. In the table there are 14,000 to 15,000 clones, approximately 57% of which are singletons. The specimen sequenced was cells from a culture (not recorded whether cultured in vitro). The receptors come from a human donor with melanoma.

V gene TRBV7-9 combines with J gene TRBJ1-1; 8 nucleotides agree with TRBD1. Germline loops: CDR1 SEHNR, CDR2 FQNEAQ (reference sequence). The CDR3 length is 12 residues. Trimming cost V 8 bases and J 7 bases; bases outside gene matches: 6. In DNA form, the CDR3 reads TGTGCCAGCCAGGGGGCCAACCTTGAAGCTTTCTTT. Encoded protein: CASQGANLEAFF. Variable domain in full (rest from reference TRBV7-9 and TRBJ1-1): DTGVSQNPRHKITKRGQNVTFRCDPISEHNRLYWYRQTLGQGPEFLTYFQNEAQLEKSRLLSDRFSAERPKGSFSTLEIQRTEQGDSAMYLCASQGANLEAFFGQGTRLTVV.

The chain carries TRBV6-4 and TRBJ1-4; a weak D match, TRBD1 (5 bases). The CDR3 runs 14 residues. CDR1 and CDR2 from the germline V gene are MRHNA and SNTAGT. Between the trimmed V and J ends, which lost 10 bases and 7 bases, there was a span of 19 bases. For the CDR3, the DNA is TGTGCCAACGGGACGGGGGTGAACTGTGAAAAACTGTTTTTT. Translated: CANGTGVNCEKLFF.

The rearrangement joins TRBV9 to TRBJ2-7, with D uncertain. The germline V and J ends were trimmed by 3 bases and 0 bases, with 16 bases remaining between them. Germline lookup yields CDR1 SGDLS and CDR2 YYNGEE. The CDR3 consists of 16 residues. CDR3 sequence: CASSASQVSSSYEQYF. The CDR3 DNA is TGTGCCAGCAGCGCTTCTCAAGTTTCGAGCTCCTACGAGCAGTACTTC.

The V call is TRBV9, the J call TRBJ2-3; 7 bases are shared with TRBD2. The CDR3 runs to 14 residues. The V and J ends lost 6 bases and 0 bases, in that order; junction bases with no gene match: 4. CDR1 is SGDLS, CDR2 YYNGEE, per germline. The CDR3 spells CASNRGDSTDTQYF. DNA for the CDR3: TGTGCCAGCAACCGGGGGGATAGCACAGATACGCAGTATTTT.

This clone has more than one count but fewer than ten. V usage is TRBV7-9 and J usage is TRBJ1-6; maybe TRBD1 (6 bases). The CDR3 is 15 residues long. Trimming cost V 3 bases and J 9 bases, with 15 bases left between them. Germline V gives CDR1 SEHNR, CDR2 FQNEAQ (reference sequence). CDR3 nucleotides: TGTGCCAGCAGCTTGAGGGGGGGTGCCCTTTCACCCCTCCACTTT. Its protein is CASSLRGGALSPLHF.

The V gene is TRBV4-2, the J gene TRBJ1-3; 10 bases fit TRBD1. With V trimmed by 0 bases and J by 8 bases, 4 bases remained unmatched. This CDR3 comprises 15 residues. Per the germline V gene, CDR1 is LGHNA and CDR2 is YNFKEQ. The CDR3, as DNA: TGTGCCAGCAGCCAAGATCGGACAGGGGGGGACACCATATATTTT. Encoded protein: CASSQDRTGGDTIYF.

The chain carries TRBV6-5 and TRBJ1-2; 9 nucleotides match TRBD1. The CDR3 is 11 amino acids. Trimming at V came to 10 bases and at J to 8 bases, leaving 5 bases not matched to a gene. Germline V CDR1 and CDR2: MNHEY, SVGAGI. In DNA form, the CDR3 reads TGTGCCATAGGACAGGGGCACGGCTACACCTTC. Its protein product is CAIGQGHGYTF.

This clone turned up a few times. The V and J genes are TRBV5-4 and TRBJ1-2; the match to TRBD1 covers 8 bases. Germline-derived CDR1 and CDR2 are SGHNT and YYREEE (reference sequence). The junction had 6 bases not matched to a gene; V was cut back by 2 bases and J by 6 bases. The CDR3 extends over 14 amino acids. The CDR3 DNA sequence: TGTGCCAGCAGCTTTGACAGGGGTCAGGATGGCTACACCTTC. This encodes CASSFDRGQDGYTF.

About this clone itself: Other DNA variants within this sample encode the same CDR3. The chain uses TRBV29-1 and TRBJ1-2; D call uncertain. V dropped 4 bases and J dropped 4 bases, with 7 bases sitting between them. This CDR3 has 11 residues. In germline, CDR1 is SQVTM, CDR2 ANQGSEA. CDR3 protein: CSVAQLYGYTF. As DNA, the CDR3 is TGCAGCGTTGCACAGCTCTATGGCTACACCTTC.

This rearrangement joins TRBV5-1 to TRBJ1-3; the D is unclear. V lost 0 bases and J 0 bases, leaving 13 bases between the germline ends. Germline V gene sequence: CDR1 SGHRS, CDR2 YFSETQ. There are 17 residues in the CDR3. CDR3 region: CASSLGQAAGSGNTIYF. In DNA, the CDR3 is TGCGCCAGCAGCTTGGGCCAGGCCGCGGGCTCTGGAAACACCATATATTTT.

V and J are TRBV2 and TRBJ1-4; no clear D gene. The germline V gene has CDR1 SNHLY and CDR2 FYNNEI. V lost 6 bases to trimming and J lost 10 bases, with 18 bases between them. The CDR3 loop spans 14 amino acids. The DNA for the CDR3 is TGTGCCAGCAGAGGAGGATGGGCCTCTGGAAAACTGTTTTTT. Protein sequence: CASRGGWASGKLFF.

The CDR3 loop reads CASRGTGGGNTIYF. The DNA for the CDR3 is TGTGCCAGCAGAGGGACAGGTGGTGGAAACACCATATATTTT. The gene calls are TRBV2 and TRBJ1-3, with 8 bases lining up with TRBD1. This CDR3 is built from 14 residues. CDR1 is SNHLY, CDR2 FYNNEI, per germline. Trimming removed 6 bases from V and 3 bases from J; junction bases left unmatched: 4.

The chain has TRBV10-1 and TRBJ1-5, with 7 bases identical to TRBD1. Looked up from germline, CDR1 is WNHNN and CDR2 is SYGVQD (reference sequence). This CDR3 spans 16 amino acids. The V and J ends lost 0 bases and 2 bases, in that order; junction bases with no gene match: 4. CDR3: CASSESGGEGNQPQHF. The CDR3 DNA is TGCGCCAGCAGTGAGTCAGGGGGCGAGGGCAATCAGCCCCAGCATTTT.

The V and J genes are TRBV7-9 and TRBJ2-3; 10 nucleotides line up with TRBD2. The CDR3 contains 16 residues. J lost 3 bases, V lost 5 bases, and 8 bases had no gene match. Germline assignment: CDR1 SEHNR and CDR2 FQNEAQ (reference sequence). The CDR3: CASSRLLAGTTDTQYF. CDR3 DNA sequence: TGTGCCAGCAGCCGCCTACTAGCGGGGACTACAGATACGCAGTATTTT. Complete variable domain (other parts from reference TRBV7-9 and TRBJ2-3): DTGVSQNPRHKITKRGQNVTFRCDPISEHNRLYWYRQTLGQGPEFLTYFQNEAQLEKSRLLSDRFSAERPKGSFSTLEIQRTEQGDSAMYLCASSRLLAGTTDTQYFGPGTRLTVL.

This clone was seen a few times. CDR3 protein: CASSKRTDLNYGYTF. The CDR3 coding sequence is TGTGCCAGCAGCAAAAGGACAGATTTAAACTATGGCTACACCTTC. This chain connects TRBV13 to TRBJ1-2; maybe TRBD1 (6 bases). This CDR3 has 15 amino acids. Per the germline V gene, CDR1 is PRHDT and CDR2 is FYEKMQ (reference sequence). Trimming pared 5 bases from V and 2 bases from J, leaving 15 bases between.

This chain links TRBV5-1 with TRBJ1-5; D remains unclear. In germline, CDR1 is SGHRS, CDR2 YFSETQ. Trimming removed 5 bases at V and 4 bases at J, with 13 bases between. The CDR3 contains 14 residues. CDR3 in DNA: TGCGCCAGCAGGCCCGGGTATGGTAATCAGCCCCAGCATTTT. It is translated as CASRPGYGNQPQHF.

V usage is TRBV5-1 and J usage is TRBJ2-7; TRBD1 matches 12 bases. Germline-derived CDR1 and CDR2 are SGHRS and YFSETQ. J gave up 4 bases and V 4 bases, and 3 bases lay outside the gene matches. The CDR3 contains 14 residues. CDR3: CASSVGQGAYEQYF. Written as DNA, the CDR3 is TGCGCCAGCAGCGTGGGACAGGGGGCTTACGAGCAGTACTTC.

The chain joins TRBV14 to TRBJ2-3; D not certain. Trimming took 2 bases from V and 3 from J, leaving 6 bases between them. The CDR3 is 13 amino acids. Germline V gives CDR1 SGHDN, CDR2 FVKESK. The CDR3 is CASSQFRTDTQYF. CDR3 bases: TGTGCCAGCAGCCAATTTAGAACAGATACGCAGTATTTT.

The J gene is TRBJ1-4, the V gene TRBV12-5; 8 positions agree with TRBD1. The CDR3 consists of 12 residues. The V gene's germline CDR1 is LGHNT and CDR2 FRNRAP. Unmatched junction bases numbered 4, after V lost 6 bases and J lost 10 bases. The CDR3 loop is CASGQDRGKLFF. In DNA, the CDR3 is TGTGCTAGTGGCCAAGACAGGGGAAAACTGTTTTTT.

This clone was counted only a few times. V and J are TRBV15 and TRBJ1-4; D call uncertain. This CDR3 is 14 amino acids long. Germline loops: CDR1 LNHNV, CDR2 YYDKDF (reference sequence). Trimming removed 0 bases from V and 4 bases from J, with 6 bases in between. In DNA form, the CDR3 reads TGTGCCACCAGCAGAGAGAGCCATAATGAAAAACTGTTTTTT. It encodes CATSRESHNEKLFF.

The rearrangement uses TRBV5-1 and TRBJ1-1; 9 bases match TRBD1. The CDR3 runs 16 residues. Looked up from germline, CDR1 is SGHRS and CDR2 is YFSETQ. J lost 4 bases, V lost 0 bases, and 7 bases had no gene match. CDR3 DNA sequence: TGCGCCAGCAGCTTGGCGACGGGACAGGGCGGCACTGAAGCTTTCTTT. Protein: CASSLATGQGGTEAFF.

This clone was observed a handful of times. The V gene is TRBV7-9, the J gene TRBJ1-2, with D possibly matching TRBD1 (6 bases). CDR3 length: 16 amino acids. The germline V gene encodes CDR1 SEHNR and CDR2 FQNEAQ (reference sequence). The V end lost 8 bases, the J end lost 2 bases, and 21 bases lay between the germline ends. Written as DNA, the CDR3 is TGTGCCAGCCTCCTCACTGGGGGGGCTTCGAACTATGGCTACACCTTC. This encodes CASLLTGGASNYGYTF.

V gene TRBV18 combines with J gene TRBJ2-5; possible D gene TRBD1, 5 bases. V shed 1 base and J shed 4 bases, with 16 bases lying between them. The CDR3 has 16 residues. The V gene's germline CDR1 is KGHSH and CDR2 LQKENI. CDR3 loop: CASSPLDTRGRETQYF. The CDR3 nucleotides are TGTGCCAGCTCACCACTGGACACCCGAGGTAGAGAGACCCAGTACTTC.

This clone was seen just once. The V gene is TRBV6-1, the J gene TRBJ1-2, with TRBD1 as a possible D gene (5 bases). Per germline, CDR1 MNHNS and CDR2 SASEGT. CDR3 length: 14 amino acids. V gave up 3 bases and J gave up 4 bases, with 12 bases separating them. The CDR3 nucleotides read TGTGCCAGCAGTGAGGGGACGGGACCCTATGGCTACACCTTC. Its translation: CASSEGTGPYGYTF.

This clone has a handful of counts. The gene calls are TRBV5-4 and TRBJ2-5, with unresolved D. Trimming pared 0 bases from V and 5 bases from J, leaving 8 bases between. The CDR3 loop spans 13 amino acids. Germline V CDR1 and CDR2: SGHNT, YYREEE (reference sequence). Here the CDR3 reads CASSLAFRETQYF. The DNA of the CDR3 is TGTGCCAGCAGCTTGGCCTTTCGTGAGACCCAGTACTTC.

V gene TRBV5-1 combines with J gene TRBJ1-1; D is unclear. Trimming cost V 0 bases and J 5 bases, with 8 bases left between them. The CDR3 runs 13 residues. Per germline, CDR1 SGHRS and CDR2 YFSETQ. The CDR3 DNA reads as TGCGCCAGCAGCTTGGGGGTGCAGACTGAAGCTTTCTTT. Encoded protein: CASSLGVQTEAFF.

This chain joins TRBV11-2 and TRBJ1-3, with a tentative D call TRBD1 (5 bases). Trimming cost V 1 base and J 0 bases, with 10 bases left between them. The length of the CDR3 is 16 residues. Germline V gene sequence: CDR1 SGHAT, CDR2 FQNNGV. CDR3 bases: TGTGCCAGCAGCTTAGTGGGACGAATCTCTGGAAACACCATATATTTT. Its translation is CASSLVGRISGNTIYF.

The V gene is TRBV2, the J gene TRBJ1-2, with TRBD1 matching 7 bases. Germline lookup yields CDR1 SNHLY and CDR2 FYNNEI. The CDR3 is made up of 12 amino acids. V shed 6 bases, J shed 8 bases, and the junction held 6 bases outside the gene matches. The CDR3 here is CASRIDRDGYTF. The CDR3 nucleotides read TGTGCCAGCAGAATCGACAGGGACGGCTACACCTTC.

The chain couples TRBV9 to TRBJ1-2; D is undetermined. The germline V gene encodes CDR1 SGDLS and CDR2 YYNGEE. The CDR3 loop spans 14 amino acids. V dropped 2 bases and J dropped 2 bases, with 10 bases sitting between them. The CDR3 spells CASSVFAGNYGYTF. The CDR3 bases are TGTGCCAGCAGCGTGTTTGCGGGAAACTATGGCTACACCTTC.

In this sample, this clone turned up a few times. J is TRBJ1-6 and V is TRBV5-6; unclear D gene. Germline V gene sequence: CDR1 SGHDT, CDR2 YYEEEE. The germline V and J ends were trimmed by 1 base and 8 bases, with 10 bases remaining between them. The CDR3 runs 14 residues. CDR3 region: CASSLRTLYSPLHF. The CDR3, as DNA: TGTGCCAGCAGCTTGCGAACCCTTTATTCACCCCTCCACTTT.